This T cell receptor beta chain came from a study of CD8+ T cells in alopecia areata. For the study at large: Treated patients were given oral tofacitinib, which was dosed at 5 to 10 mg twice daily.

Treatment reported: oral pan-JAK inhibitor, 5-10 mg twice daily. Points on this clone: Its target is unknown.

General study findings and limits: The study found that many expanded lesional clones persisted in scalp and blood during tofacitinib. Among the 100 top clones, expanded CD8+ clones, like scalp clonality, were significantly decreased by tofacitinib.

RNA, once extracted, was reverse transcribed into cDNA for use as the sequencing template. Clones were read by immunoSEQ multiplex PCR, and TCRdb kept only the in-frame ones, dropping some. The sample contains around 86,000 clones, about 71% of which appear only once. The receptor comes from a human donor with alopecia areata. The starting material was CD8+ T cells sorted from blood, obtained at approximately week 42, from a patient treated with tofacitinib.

CDR3 protein: CASSENPDQQGTEAFF. CDR3 coding DNA: TGTGCCAGCAGCGAGAACCCAGACCAGCAAGGCACTGAAGCTTTCTTT. The V and J genes are TRBV9 and TRBJ1-1; no clear D. The CDR3 extends over 16 amino acids. The V gene's germline CDR1 is SGDLS and CDR2 YYNGEE. The V gene lost 3 bases and the J gene lost 4 bases, with 19 bases spanning the gap. The complete variable domain, with remaining parts taken from reference TRBV9 and TRBJ1-1, reads DSGVTQTPKHLITATGQRVTLRCSPRSGDLSVYWYQQSLDQGLQFLIQYYNGEERAKGNILERFSAQQFPDLHSELNLSSLELGDSALYFCASSENPDQQGTEAFFGQGTRLTVV.